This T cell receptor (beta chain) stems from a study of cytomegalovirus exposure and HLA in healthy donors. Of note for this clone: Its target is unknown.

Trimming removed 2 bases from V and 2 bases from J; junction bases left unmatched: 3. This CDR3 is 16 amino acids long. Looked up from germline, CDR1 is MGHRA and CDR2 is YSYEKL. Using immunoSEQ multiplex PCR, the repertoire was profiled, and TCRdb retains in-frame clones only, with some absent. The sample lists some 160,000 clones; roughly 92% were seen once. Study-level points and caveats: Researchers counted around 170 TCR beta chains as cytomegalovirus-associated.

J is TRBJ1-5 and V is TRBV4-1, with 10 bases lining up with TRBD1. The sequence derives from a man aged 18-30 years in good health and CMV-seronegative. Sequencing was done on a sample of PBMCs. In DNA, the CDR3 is TGCGCCAGCAGCCAAACCGGGACAGGGGGCAATCAGCCCCAGCATTTT. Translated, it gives CASSQTGTGGNQPQHF.